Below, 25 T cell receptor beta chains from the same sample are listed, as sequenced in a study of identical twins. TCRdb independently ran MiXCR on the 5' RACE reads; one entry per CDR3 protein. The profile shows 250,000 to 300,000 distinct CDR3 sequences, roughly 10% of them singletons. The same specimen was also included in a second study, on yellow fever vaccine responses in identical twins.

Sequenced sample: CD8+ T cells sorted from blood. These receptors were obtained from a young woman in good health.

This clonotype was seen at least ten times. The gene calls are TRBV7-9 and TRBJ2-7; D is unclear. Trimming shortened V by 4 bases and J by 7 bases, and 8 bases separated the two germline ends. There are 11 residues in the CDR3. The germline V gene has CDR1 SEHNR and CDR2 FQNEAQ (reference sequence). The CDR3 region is CASSSRQEQYF. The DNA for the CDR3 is TGTGCCAGCAGCTCCAGACAAGAGCAGTACTTC.

The CDR3 sequence is CASSTPLLTDTQYF. The DNA of the CDR3 is TGTGCCAGCAGCACCCCTTTACTCACAGATACGCAGTATTTT. V and J are TRBV13 and TRBJ2-3, with no clear D. V was cut by 5 bases and J by 2 bases, with 11 bases left in between. The CDR3 spans 14 residues. Germline V CDR1 and CDR2: PRHDT, FYEKMQ (reference sequence).

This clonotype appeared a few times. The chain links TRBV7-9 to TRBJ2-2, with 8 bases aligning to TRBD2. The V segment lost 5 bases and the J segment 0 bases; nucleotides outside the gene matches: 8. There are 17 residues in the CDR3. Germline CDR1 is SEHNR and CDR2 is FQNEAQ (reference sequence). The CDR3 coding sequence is TGTGCCAGCAGCCCCGGTTTAGCGGGATCGAACACCGGGGAGCTGTTTTTT. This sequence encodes CASSPGLAGSNTGELFF. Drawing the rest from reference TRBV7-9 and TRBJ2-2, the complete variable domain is DTGVSQNPRHKITKRGQNVTFRCDPISEHNRLYWYRQTLGQGPEFLTYFQNEAQLEKSRLLSDRFSAERPKGSFSTLEIQRTEQGDSAMYLCASSPGLAGSNTGELFFGEGSRLTVL.

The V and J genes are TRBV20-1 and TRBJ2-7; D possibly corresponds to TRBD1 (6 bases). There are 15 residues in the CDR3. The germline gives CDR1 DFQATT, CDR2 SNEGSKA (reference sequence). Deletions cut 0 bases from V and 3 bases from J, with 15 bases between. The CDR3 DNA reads TGCAGTGCTAGAGATATTTGGGACAACTACTACGAGCAGTACTTC. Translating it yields CSARDIWDNYYEQYF.

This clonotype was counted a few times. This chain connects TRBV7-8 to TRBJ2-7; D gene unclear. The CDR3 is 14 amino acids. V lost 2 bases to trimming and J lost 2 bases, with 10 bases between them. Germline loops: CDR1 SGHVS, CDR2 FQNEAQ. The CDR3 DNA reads TGTGCCAGCAGCTTATTGGGCAGAGCCTACGAGCAGTACTTC. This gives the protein CASSLLGRAYEQYF.

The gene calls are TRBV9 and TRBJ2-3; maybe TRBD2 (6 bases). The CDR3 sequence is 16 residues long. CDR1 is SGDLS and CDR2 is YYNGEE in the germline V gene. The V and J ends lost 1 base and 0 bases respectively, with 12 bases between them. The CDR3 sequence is CASSVRTGESTDTQYF. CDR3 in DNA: TGTGCCAGCAGCGTACGAACGGGGGAGAGCACAGATACGCAGTATTTT.

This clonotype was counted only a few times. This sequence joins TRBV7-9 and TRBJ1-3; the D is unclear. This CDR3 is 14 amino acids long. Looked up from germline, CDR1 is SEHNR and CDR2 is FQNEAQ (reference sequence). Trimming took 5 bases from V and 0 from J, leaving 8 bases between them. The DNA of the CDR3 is TGTGCCAGCAGCGGACCGCGCTCTGGAAACACCATATATTTT. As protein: CASSGPRSGNTIYF.

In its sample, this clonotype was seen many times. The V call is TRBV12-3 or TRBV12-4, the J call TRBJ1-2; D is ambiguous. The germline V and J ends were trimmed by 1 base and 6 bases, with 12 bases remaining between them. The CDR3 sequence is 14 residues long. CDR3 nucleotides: TGTGCCAGCAGTTTAGGAGGTTATTTCGATGGCTACACCTTC. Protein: CASSLGGYFDGYTF.

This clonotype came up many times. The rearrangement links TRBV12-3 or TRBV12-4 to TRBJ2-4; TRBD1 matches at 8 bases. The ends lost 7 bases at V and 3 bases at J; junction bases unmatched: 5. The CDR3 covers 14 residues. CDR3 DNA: TGTGCCAGCAACCCGACAGGGGTCAAAAACATTCAGTACTTC. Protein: CASNPTGVKNIQYF.

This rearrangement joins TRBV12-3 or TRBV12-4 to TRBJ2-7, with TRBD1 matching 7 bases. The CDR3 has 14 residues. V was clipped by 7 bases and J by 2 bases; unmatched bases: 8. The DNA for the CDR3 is TGTGCCAGCACCACAGACAGGGAAGCCTACGAGCAGTACTTC. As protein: CASTTDREAYEQYF.

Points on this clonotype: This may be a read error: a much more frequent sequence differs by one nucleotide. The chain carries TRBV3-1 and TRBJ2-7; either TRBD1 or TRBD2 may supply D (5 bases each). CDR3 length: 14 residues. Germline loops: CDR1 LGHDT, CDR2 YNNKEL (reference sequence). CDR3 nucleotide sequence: TGTGCCAGCAACCAATGGGACGATGGTGGCGAGCAGTACTTC. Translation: CASNQWDDGGEQYF.

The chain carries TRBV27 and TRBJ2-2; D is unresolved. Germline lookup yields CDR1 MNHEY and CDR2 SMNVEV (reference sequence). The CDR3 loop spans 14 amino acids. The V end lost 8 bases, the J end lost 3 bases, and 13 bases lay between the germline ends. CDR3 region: CASGPDFYTGELFF. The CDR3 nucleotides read TGTGCCAGCGGACCGGATTTTTACACCGGGGAGCTGTTTTTT.

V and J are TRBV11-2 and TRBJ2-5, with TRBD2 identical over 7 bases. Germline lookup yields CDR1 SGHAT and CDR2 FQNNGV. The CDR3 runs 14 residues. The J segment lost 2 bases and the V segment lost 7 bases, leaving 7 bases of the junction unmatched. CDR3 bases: TGTGCCAGCAACGTACCGGGACTACAAGAGACCCAGTACTTC. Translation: CASNVPGLQETQYF.

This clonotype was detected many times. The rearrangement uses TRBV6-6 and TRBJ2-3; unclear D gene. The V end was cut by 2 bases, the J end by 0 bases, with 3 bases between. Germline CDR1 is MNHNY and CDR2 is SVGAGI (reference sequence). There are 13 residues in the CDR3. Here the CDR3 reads CASSYGSTDTQYF. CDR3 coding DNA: TGTGCCAGCAGTTACGGCAGCACAGATACGCAGTATTTT.

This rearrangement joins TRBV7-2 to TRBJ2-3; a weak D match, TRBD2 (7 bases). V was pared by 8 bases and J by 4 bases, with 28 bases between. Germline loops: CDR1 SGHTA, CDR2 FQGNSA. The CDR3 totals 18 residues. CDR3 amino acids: CASLSFLGGGSVADTQYF. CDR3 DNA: TGTGCCAGCCTTAGCTTTTTGGGGGGCGGGAGTGTGGCAGATACGCAGTATTTT.

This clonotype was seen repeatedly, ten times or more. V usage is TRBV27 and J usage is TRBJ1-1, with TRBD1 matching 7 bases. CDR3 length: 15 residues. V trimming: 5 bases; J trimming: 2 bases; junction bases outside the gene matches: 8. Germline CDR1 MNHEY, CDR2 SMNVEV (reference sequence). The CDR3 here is CASSPPTGINTEAFF. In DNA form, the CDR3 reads TGTGCCAGCAGTCCCCCGACAGGGATTAACACTGAAGCTTTCTTT.

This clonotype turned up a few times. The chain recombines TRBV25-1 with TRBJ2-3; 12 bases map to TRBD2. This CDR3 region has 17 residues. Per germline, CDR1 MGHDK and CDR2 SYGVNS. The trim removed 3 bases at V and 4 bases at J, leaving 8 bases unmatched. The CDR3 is CASSDRGLAGGADTQYF. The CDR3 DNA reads TGTGCCAGCAGTGATCGAGGTCTAGCGGGAGGGGCAGATACGCAGTATTTT.

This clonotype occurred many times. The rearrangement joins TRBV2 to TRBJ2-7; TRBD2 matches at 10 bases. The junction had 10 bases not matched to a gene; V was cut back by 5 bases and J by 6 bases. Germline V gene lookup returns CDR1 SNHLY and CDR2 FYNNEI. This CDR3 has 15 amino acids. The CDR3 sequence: CASSYGPGLASEQYF. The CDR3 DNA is TGTGCCAGCAGTTACGGCCCGGGACTAGCGAGCGAGCAGTACTTC.

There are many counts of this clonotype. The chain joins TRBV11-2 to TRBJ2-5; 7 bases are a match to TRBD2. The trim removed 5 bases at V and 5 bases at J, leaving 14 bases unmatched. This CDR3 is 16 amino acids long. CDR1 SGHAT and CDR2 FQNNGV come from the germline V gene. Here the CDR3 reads CASSTQIGGLGETQYF. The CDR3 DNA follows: TGTGCCAGCAGCACCCAGATCGGGGGGTTAGGGGAGACCCAGTACTTC.

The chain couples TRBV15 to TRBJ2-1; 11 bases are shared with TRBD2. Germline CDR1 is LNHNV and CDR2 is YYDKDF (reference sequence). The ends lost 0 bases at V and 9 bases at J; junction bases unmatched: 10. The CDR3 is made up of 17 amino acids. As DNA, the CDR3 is TGTGCCACCAGCAGAGAGGGTTGGATAGCGGGGGGGCCTGAGCAGTTCTTC. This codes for CATSREGWIAGGPEQFF.

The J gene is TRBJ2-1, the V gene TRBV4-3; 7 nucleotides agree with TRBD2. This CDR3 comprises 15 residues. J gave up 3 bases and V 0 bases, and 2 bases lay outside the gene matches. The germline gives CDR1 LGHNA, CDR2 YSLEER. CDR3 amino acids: CASSQDGDYYNEQFF. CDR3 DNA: TGCGCCAGCAGCCAAGATGGGGACTACTACAATGAGCAGTTCTTC.

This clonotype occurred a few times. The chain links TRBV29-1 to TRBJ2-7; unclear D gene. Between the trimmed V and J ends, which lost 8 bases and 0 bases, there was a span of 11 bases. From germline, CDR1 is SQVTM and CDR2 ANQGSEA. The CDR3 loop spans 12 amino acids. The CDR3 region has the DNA TGCAGCTTTTCAGGTTACTCCTACGAGCAGTACTTC. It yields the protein CSFSGYSYEQYF.

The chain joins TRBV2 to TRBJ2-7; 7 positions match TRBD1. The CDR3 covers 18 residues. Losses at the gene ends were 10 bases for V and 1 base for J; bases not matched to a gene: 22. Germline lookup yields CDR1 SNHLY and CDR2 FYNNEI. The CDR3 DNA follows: TGTGCCATCTGTTCCTCATCGGATCCCGGGACAGATTCCTACGAGCAGTACTTC. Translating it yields CAICSSSDPGTDSYEQYF.

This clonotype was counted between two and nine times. The CDR3 is CASNHKETQYF. CDR3 in DNA: TGTGCCAGTAACCACAAAGAGACCCAGTACTTC. The chain carries TRBV7-9 and TRBJ2-5; D is uncertain. The V end lost 9 bases, the J end lost 3 bases, and 8 bases lay between the germline ends. The CDR3 has 11 amino acids. Germline V lookup: CDR1 SEHNR, CDR2 FQNEAQ (reference sequence).

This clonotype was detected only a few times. This chain's CDR3 is CASSLTVISYNEQFF. Written as DNA, the CDR3 is TGTGCCAGCAGTCTTACAGTGATCTCCTACAATGAGCAGTTCTTC. This chain uses TRBV6-2 or TRBV6-3 with TRBJ2-1; D is uncertain. The CDR3 runs to 15 residues. V gave up 5 bases and J gave up 0 bases, with 11 bases separating them. CDR1 is MNHEY and CDR2 is SVGEGT in the germline V gene.